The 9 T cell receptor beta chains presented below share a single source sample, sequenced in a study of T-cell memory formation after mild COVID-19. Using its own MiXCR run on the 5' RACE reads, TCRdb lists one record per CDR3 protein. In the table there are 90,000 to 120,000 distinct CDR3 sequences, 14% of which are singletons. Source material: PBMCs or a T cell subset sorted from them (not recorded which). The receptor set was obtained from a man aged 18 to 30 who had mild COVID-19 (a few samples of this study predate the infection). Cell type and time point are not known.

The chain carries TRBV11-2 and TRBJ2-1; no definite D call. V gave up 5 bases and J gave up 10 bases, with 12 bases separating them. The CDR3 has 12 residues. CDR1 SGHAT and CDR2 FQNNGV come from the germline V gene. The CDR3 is CASSLYAKEQFF. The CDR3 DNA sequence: TGTGCCAGCAGCCTCTATGCGAAGGAGCAGTTCTTC.

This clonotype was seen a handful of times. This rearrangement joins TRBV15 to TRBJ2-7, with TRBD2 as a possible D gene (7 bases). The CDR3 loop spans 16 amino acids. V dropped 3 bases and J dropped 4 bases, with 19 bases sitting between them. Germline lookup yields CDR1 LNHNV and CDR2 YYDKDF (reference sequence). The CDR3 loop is CATSRDGGGLEYEQYF. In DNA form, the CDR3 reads TGTGCCACCAGCAGGGATGGCGGGGGCCTGGAATACGAGCAGTACTTC.

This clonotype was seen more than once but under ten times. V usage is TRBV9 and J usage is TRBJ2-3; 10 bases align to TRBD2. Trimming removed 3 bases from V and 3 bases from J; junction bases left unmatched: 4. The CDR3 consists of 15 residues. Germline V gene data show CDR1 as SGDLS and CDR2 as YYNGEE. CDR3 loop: CASSGSGGYTDTQYF. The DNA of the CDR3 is TGTGCCAGCAGCGGTAGCGGGGGGTATACAGATACGCAGTATTTT.

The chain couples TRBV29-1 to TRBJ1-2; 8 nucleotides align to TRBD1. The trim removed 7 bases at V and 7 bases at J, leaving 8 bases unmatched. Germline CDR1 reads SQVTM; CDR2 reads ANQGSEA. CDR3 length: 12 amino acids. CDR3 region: CSATTGGTGYTF. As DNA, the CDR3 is TGCAGCGCGACAACAGGGGGGACTGGCTACACCTTC.

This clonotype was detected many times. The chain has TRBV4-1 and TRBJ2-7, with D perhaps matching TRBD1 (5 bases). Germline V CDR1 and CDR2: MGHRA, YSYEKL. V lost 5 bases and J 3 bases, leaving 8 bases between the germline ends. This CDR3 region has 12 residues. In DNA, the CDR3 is TGCGCCAGCAGCTCCCAGGGCTACGAGCAGTACTTC. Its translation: CASSSQGYEQYF.

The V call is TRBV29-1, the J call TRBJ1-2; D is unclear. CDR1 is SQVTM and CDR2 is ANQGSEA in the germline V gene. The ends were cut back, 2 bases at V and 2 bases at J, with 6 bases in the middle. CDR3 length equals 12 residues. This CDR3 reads CSVEWGNYGYTF. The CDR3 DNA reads TGCAGCGTTGAATGGGGAAACTATGGCTACACCTTC.

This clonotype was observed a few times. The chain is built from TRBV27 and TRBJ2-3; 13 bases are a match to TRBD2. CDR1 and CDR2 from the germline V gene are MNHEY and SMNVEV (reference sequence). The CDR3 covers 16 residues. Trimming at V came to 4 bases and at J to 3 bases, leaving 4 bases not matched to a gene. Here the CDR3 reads CASSSLTSGGTDTQYF. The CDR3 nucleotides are TGTGCCAGCAGTTCATTGACTAGCGGGGGGACAGATACGCAGTATTTT.

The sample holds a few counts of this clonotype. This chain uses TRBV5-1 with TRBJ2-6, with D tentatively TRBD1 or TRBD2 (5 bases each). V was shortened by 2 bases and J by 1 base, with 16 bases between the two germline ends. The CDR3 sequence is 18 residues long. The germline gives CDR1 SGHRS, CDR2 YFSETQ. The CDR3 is CASSFQPGTESGANVLTF. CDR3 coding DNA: TGCGCCAGCAGCTTCCAACCCGGGACGGAATCTGGGGCCAACGTCCTGACTTTC.

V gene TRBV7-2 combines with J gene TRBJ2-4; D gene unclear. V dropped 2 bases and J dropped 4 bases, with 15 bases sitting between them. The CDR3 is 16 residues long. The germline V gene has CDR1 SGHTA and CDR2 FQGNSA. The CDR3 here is CASSLPSTYLKNIQYF. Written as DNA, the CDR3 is TGTGCCAGCAGCTTACCGAGTACTTACCTTAAAAACATTCAGTACTTC.